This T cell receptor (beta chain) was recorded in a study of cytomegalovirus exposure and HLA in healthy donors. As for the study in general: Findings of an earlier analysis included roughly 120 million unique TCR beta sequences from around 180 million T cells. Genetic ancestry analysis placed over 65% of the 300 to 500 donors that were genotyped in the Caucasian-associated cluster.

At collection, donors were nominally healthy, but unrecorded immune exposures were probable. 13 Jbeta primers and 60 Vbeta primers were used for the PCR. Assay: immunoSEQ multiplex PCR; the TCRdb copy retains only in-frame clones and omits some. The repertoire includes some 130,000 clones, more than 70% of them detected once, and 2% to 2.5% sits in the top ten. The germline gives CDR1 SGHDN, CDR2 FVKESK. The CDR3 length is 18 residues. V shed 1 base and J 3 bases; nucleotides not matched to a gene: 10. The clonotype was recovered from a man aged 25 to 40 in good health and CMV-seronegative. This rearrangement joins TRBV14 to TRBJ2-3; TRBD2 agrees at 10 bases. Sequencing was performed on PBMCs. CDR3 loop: CASSQGGLAGERTDTQYF. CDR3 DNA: TGTGCCAGCAGCCAAGGAGGGCTAGCGGGAGAACGGACAGATACGCAGTATTTT.